The T cell receptor beta chain under discussion was sequenced for a study of PD-L1 blockade in urothelial cancer. Study background: Blood was subjected to analysis at 3 weeks (second dose) and 6 weeks following treatment start.

As for time point: peripheral blood 6 weeks after treatment start. A spike-in of synthetic TCR analog templates was added to each PCR. This table comes from immunoSEQ multiplex PCR, and its TCRdb copy is limited to in-frame clones, with some not included. The table lists about 50,000 clones, approximately 78% of them singletons. This CDR3 is 22 amino acids long. Trimming at V came to 4 bases and at J to 0 bases, leaving 20 bases not matched to a gene. Germline CDR1 and CDR2: ENHRY and SYGVKD. The receptor's source is a man aged 65-85 years with urothelial cancer. Sequences were derived from PBMCs, sampled around atezolizumab (anti-PD-L1) treatment. The rearrangement joins TRBV10-3 to TRBJ2-6; 8 nucleotides agree with TRBD2. In nucleotides, the CDR3 is TGTGCCATCAGTGCGGGGATGGGAATAGCGGGACGTACCAGCTCTGGGGCCAACGTCCTGACTTTC. Its translation is CAISAGMGIAGRTSSGANVLTF.